The clone carrying this T cell receptor (beta chain) was observed at least ten times. The entry originates in a study of glioma-infiltrating T cells. Amplification of TCR alpha and beta CDR3 regions from RNA used iRepertoire nested multiplex PCR. MiXCR was run by TCRdb on the multiplex PCR reads, yielding one entry per CDR3 protein. The data hold 100,000 to 150,000 distinct CDR3 sequences, with approximately 25% observed a single time. CDR1 and CDR2 from the germline V gene are SEHNR and FQNEAQ (reference sequence). The CDR3 is made up of 13 amino acids. Trimming left V 5 bases short and J 4 bases short, with 11 bases between.

Sequencing was carried out using glioma tissue, nonneoplastic brain tissue, or PBMCs (not recorded which). This chain connects TRBV7-9 to TRBJ2-5; D might be TRBD2 (5 bases). The clonotype originates from a human donor with low-grade glioma or glioblastoma, undergoing nonglioma brain surgery, or in good health (not recorded which). CDR3 amino acids: CASSPRGPETQYF. The CDR3 nucleotides read TGTGCCAGCAGCCCCCGCGGGCCAGAGACCCAGTACTTC.